What follows are 21 T cell receptor beta chains derived from one specimen sequenced in a study of cytomegalovirus exposure and HLA in healthy donors. The PCR had 60 Vbeta and 13 Jbeta primers. TCRdb's copy holds only in-frame clones and misses some; the assay was immunoSEQ multiplex PCR. The sample consists of under 200,000 clones, roughly 80% of them appearing once. What was sequenced was PBMCs. These receptors all stem from a man in his forties in good health and CMV-seronegative.

The chain carries TRBV4-1 and TRBJ2-7; D unresolved. Germline CDR1 reads MGHRA; CDR2 reads YSYEKL. The CDR3 has 13 residues. V lost 0 bases and J lost 5, with 8 bases in between. In nucleotides, the CDR3 is TGCGCCAGCAGCCAAGACGCTCTAAACGAGCAGTACTTC. Encoded protein: CASSQDALNEQYF.

The V and J genes are TRBV18 and TRBJ2-5; D possibly corresponds to TRBD1 (5 bases). The assigned J gene may be wrong: the sequence end matches TRBJ2-7 better. Germline V gives CDR1 KGHSH, CDR2 LQKENI. This CDR3 has 13 amino acids. CDR3 in DNA: TGTGCCAGCTCACCCGACAGTCTGGACGAGCAGTACTTC. It encodes CASSPDSLDEQYF.

This clone came up a few times. The chain combines TRBV14 with TRBJ2-7; D remains unclear. CDR1 and CDR2 from the germline V gene are SGHDN and FVKESK. V dropped 0 bases and J dropped 0 bases, with 6 bases sitting between them. This CDR3 region has 14 residues. The CDR3 spells CASSQDDSSYEQYF. DNA for the CDR3: TGTGCCAGCAGCCAAGATGACTCCTCCTACGAGCAGTACTTC.

CDR3 protein: CAISENRESKNIQYF. The CDR3 region has the DNA TGTGCCATCAGTGAAAACAGAGAATCCAAAAACATTCAGTACTTC. V usage is TRBV10-3 and J usage is TRBJ2-4; D ambiguous. The V gene's germline CDR1 is ENHRY and CDR2 SYGVKD. The V end lost 3 bases, the J end lost 2 bases, and 11 bases lay between the germline ends. The CDR3 has 15 residues.

The CDR3 reads CASSLGGGGNTIYF. CDR3 sequence (DNA): TGTGCCAGCAGTTTAGGGGGAGGGGGAAACACCATATATTTT. The gene calls are TRBV27 and TRBJ1-3, with TRBD1 as a possible D gene (5 bases). V was clipped by 2 bases and J by 4 bases, with 9 bases between them. There are 14 residues in the CDR3. Germline V lookup: CDR1 MNHEY, CDR2 SMNVEV (reference sequence).

Here the CDR3 DNA reads TGTGCCAGCAGCCGGACACCTAACTCCTACGAGCAGTACTTC. This sequence encodes CASSRTPNSYEQYF. The V and J genes are TRBV7-6 and TRBJ2-7; D is perhaps TRBD1 (5 bases). This CDR3 spans 14 amino acids. V was trimmed by 5 bases and J by 0 bases, leaving 11 bases between them. The V gene's germline CDR1 is SGHVS and CDR2 FNYEAQ.

This clone was counted only a few times. The chain recombines TRBV6-1 with TRBJ2-5; 12 nucleotides match TRBD2. This CDR3 contains 15 residues. J lost 4 bases, V lost 2 bases, and 2 bases had no gene match. Germline V gene sequence: CDR1 MNHNS, CDR2 SASEGT. The CDR3, as DNA: TGTGCCAGCAGTGAACTAGCGGGGGGGCCAGAGACCCAGTACTTC. This encodes CASSELAGGPETQYF.

The CDR3 is CASSQTAANEKLFF. DNA for the CDR3: TGTGCCAGCTCACAGACAGCTGCTAATGAAAAACTGTTTTTT. This chain uses TRBV18 with TRBJ1-4, with D perhaps TRBD1 (5 bases). Germline lookup yields CDR1 KGHSH and CDR2 LQKENI. Trimming left V 4 bases short and J 3 bases short, with 9 bases between. This CDR3 has 14 amino acids. The whole variable domain, filled in from reference TRBV18 and TRBJ1-4, reads NAGVMQNPRHLVRRRGQEARLRCSPMKGHSHVYWYRQLPEEGLKFMVYLQKENIIDESGMPKERFSAEFPKEGPSILRIQQVVRGDSAAYFCASSQTAANEKLFFGSGTQLSVL.

The chain is built from TRBV5-4 and TRBJ2-7; tentatively, D is TRBD1 (6 bases). This CDR3 region has 15 residues. Per germline, CDR1 SGHNT and CDR2 YYREEE (reference sequence). Between the trimmed V and J ends, which lost 0 bases and 4 bases, there was a span of 14 bases. CDR3 loop: CASSLDPNRAYEQYF. In DNA form, the CDR3 reads TGTGCCAGCAGCTTGGATCCCAACAGGGCATACGAGCAGTACTTC.

The chain combines TRBV7-3 with TRBJ2-7; TRBD2 aligns across 7 bases. Looked up from germline, CDR1 is SGHTA and CDR2 is FQGTGA. The V and J ends lost 3 bases and 3 bases, in that order; junction bases with no gene match: 5. CDR3 size: 14 residues. The CDR3 nucleotides are TGTGCCAGCAGCTTCGGCGGGGGAGACTACGAGCAGTACTTC. This sequence encodes CASSFGGGDYEQYF.

This clone was observed a few times. A much more abundant neighbour one base away suggests this may be a read error. The chain recombines TRBV7-2 with TRBJ2-1; tentative D call: TRBD2 (5 bases). V was pared by 5 bases and J by 9 bases, with 26 bases between. The CDR3 loop spans 17 amino acids. Per the germline V gene, CDR1 is SGHTA and CDR2 is FQGNSA. The CDR3, as DNA: TGTGCCAGCAGCCATACCGAAACTAGTTCCCTCGGAGTTGAGCAGTTCTTC. Its protein is CASSHTETSSLGVEQFF.

This sequence joins TRBV13 and TRBJ2-5; TRBD2 agrees at 7 bases. CDR3 length: 14 amino acids. Germline V gene sequence: CDR1 PRHDT, CDR2 FYEKMQ (reference sequence). Unmatched junction bases numbered 1, after V lost 2 bases and J lost 1 base. CDR3 region: CASSLSGGQETQYF. The CDR3 nucleotides are TGTGCCAGCAGCTTATCGGGGGGCCAAGAGACCCAGTACTTC.

V gene TRBV4-1 combines with J gene TRBJ1-3, with D maybe TRBD1 (5 bases). Germline CDR1 MGHRA, CDR2 YSYEKL. The V end was cut by 8 bases, the J end by 2 bases, with 7 bases between. The CDR3 has 12 amino acids. The CDR3 here is CASQGAGNTIYF. The CDR3 DNA sequence: TGCGCCAGCCAGGGCGCTGGAAACACCATATATTTT.

This chain uses TRBV2 with TRBJ1-1, with 8 positions matching TRBD1. Germline trimming cut 4 bases from V and 3 bases from J; bases unmatched to any gene: 7. Germline V gene data show CDR1 as SNHLY and CDR2 as FYNNEI. CDR3 length: 15 amino acids. This CDR3 is CASSARRGLYTEAFF. The CDR3 DNA is TGTGCCAGCAGTGCGCGCAGGGGGCTGTACACTGAAGCTTTCTTT. The whole variable domain, filled in from reference TRBV2 and TRBJ1-1, reads EPEVTQTPSHQVTQMGQEVILRCVPISNHLYFYWYRQILGQKVEFLVSFYNNEISEKSEIFDDQFSVERPDGSNFTLKIRSTKLEDSAMYFCASSARRGLYTEAFFGQGTRLTVV.

The rearrangement links TRBV30 to TRBJ2-6, with a possible D match to TRBD1 (5 bases). This CDR3 has 13 residues. V lost 5 bases, J lost 2 bases, and 7 bases lay in between. The germline V gene has CDR1 GTSNPN and CDR2 SVGIG (reference sequence). CDR3 protein: CAWLGAGANVLTF. The DNA of the CDR3 is TGTGCCTGGTTAGGGGCTGGGGCCAACGTCCTGACTTTC.

This chain uses TRBV5-1 with TRBJ2-5, with 10 bases lining up with TRBD2. V lost 1 base and J lost 4; bases outside the gene matches: 7. This CDR3 has 16 residues. The germline gives CDR1 SGHRS, CDR2 YFSETQ. The CDR3 bases are TGCGCCAGCAGCTTGCGGAGCGGGGGGGCCCCAGAGACCCAGTACTTC. It encodes CASSLRSGGAPETQYF.

The chain carries TRBV7-9 and TRBJ1-4; 11 nucleotides line up with TRBD1. The length of the CDR3 is 16 residues. Germline-derived CDR1 and CDR2 are SEHNR and FQNEAQ (reference sequence). V lost 6 bases to trimming and J lost 7 bases; unmatched junction nucleotides: 10. CDR3: CASSYRTGGASEKLFF. CDR3 DNA: TGTGCCAGCAGTTACAGGACAGGGGGCGCCTCTGAAAAACTGTTTTTT.

The V and J genes are TRBV6-1 and TRBJ2-3, with 7 bases aligning to TRBD1. This CDR3 contains 15 residues. CDR1 is MNHNS, CDR2 SASEGT, per germline. V lost 6 bases, J lost 2 bases, and 8 bases stayed unmatched. The CDR3 reads CASSLTGSYTDTQYF. CDR3 in DNA: TGTGCCAGCAGCCTGACAGGGTCCTACACAGATACGCAGTATTTT.

The rearrangement joins TRBV11-2 to TRBJ1-1; no reliable D call. Germline V gene data show CDR1 as SGHAT and CDR2 as FQNNGV. This CDR3 spans 12 amino acids. Trimming took off 1 base at V and 5 bases at J, with 5 bases between the two ends. In DNA, the CDR3 is TGTGCCAGCAGCTTAGTCGGGACTGAAGCTTTCTTT. Residues: CASSLVGTEAFF.

This clone showed up just once. This sequence joins TRBV5-1 and TRBJ2-5, with 10 bases that match TRBD1. Germline V gene lookup returns CDR1 SGHRS and CDR2 YFSETQ. With 0 bases clipped from V and 2 bases from J, the junction kept 7 bases outside the gene matches. The CDR3 loop spans 17 amino acids. Here the CDR3 DNA reads TGCGCCAGCAGCTTGGCCGTCGGGACAGGGGAGCAAGAGACCCAGTACTTC. This codes for CASSLAVGTGEQETQYF.

This clone was recorded a few times. V gene TRBV13 combines with J gene TRBJ2-2, with D possibly TRBD2 on 6 matching bases. Per germline, CDR1 PRHDT and CDR2 FYEKMQ (reference sequence). V shed 0 bases and J shed 4 bases, with 9 bases lying between them. The CDR3 has 15 amino acids. The CDR3 region is CASSLGQGGTGELFF. The CDR3 bases are TGTGCCAGCAGCTTAGGGCAGGGAGGCACCGGGGAGCTGTTTTTT.